One TCR beta chain is described in this entry. The specificity of this receptor is unknown. No quality values exist for individual bases; no much larger clone is one base distant. V is pared back by 6 bases and J by 1 base, with 12 bases lying between the germline termini. Taken from cysteine to phenylalanine, the CDR3 has 13 residues. Only the CDR3 DNA is retained, 39 bases long and in frame from the first base. The germline V gene encodes CDR1 SQVTM and CDR2 ANQGSEA. The sample originates from a study of blood T cells in healthy people across ages (dated by TCRdb to 2015 to 2017). Concerning the study at large: Template switching captured roughly one uniquely barcoded TCR beta cDNA molecule per two T cells in model experiments. Using deep sequencing normalized with unique cDNA molecular identifiers, the study measured how TCR beta repertoire diversity changes with age. Donors were grouped into four age groups: young (average approximately 15 years), middle-aged (around 39), aged (around 56) and long-lived (around 80). To avoid experimental bias, donors of different ages were spread randomly across the sequencing lanes. The study analyzed two additional independent replicas of 1 million unique cDNA reads from the same blood draw for two donors, one aged 18 to 30 and one aged 80 or older.

The approximately 40 donors, aged about 6 to 95 years, were systemically healthy Caucasian individuals from Russia. Each donor gave 8.5 to 10 milliliters of peripheral blood, collected into EDTA-treated Vacutainer tubes. Ficoll-Paque density-gradient centrifugation was used to isolate PBMCs, with at least 7 million per sample. Total RNA was extracted from PBMCs with Trizol reagent, with at least 5.5 micrograms obtained per sample. For every donor, an aliquot of PBMCs went through flow cytometry to measure the percentages of naive CD45RAhigh/CD27high T cells. What the research found in general, with its limitations: As age increased, observed TCR beta diversity per million T cells dropped in a roughly linear way, and a significant reduction was already evident by age about 40. The CMV infection status of donors was not known, potentially confounding age-related changes in expanded clonotypes. Conclusive comparison of naive and antigen-experienced compartments was prevented by the profiling of bulk unsorted PBMCs. Estimates of total diversity from one million sequenced T cells were regarded as lower bounds and underestimates. Compared with the aged group, the long-lived group had more naive CD4+ T cells, fewer expanded clones and increased TCR diversity, suggesting age selection. Observed TCR beta diversity correlated strongly with the percentage of naive T cells measured by flow cytometry.

Library method: 5' RACE. TCRdb records Illumina HiSeq 2500 as the sequencer. A second roughly 6 to 12 cycle PCR used a sample-barcoded 5' primer and a J-beta primer mix. Each TCR beta cDNA molecule received a unique molecular identifier from a template-switch 5' adaptor carrying 12 random nucleotides. Each sample yielded at least 3 million CDR3-containing paired-end reads. First-strand cDNA was synthesized from all RNA with the Mint cDNA synthesis kit, primed by a TRBC-specific oligonucleotide. After uracil-DNA glycosylase treatment, a first 18-cycle PCR used universal primers M1SS and BC2_uni_R on all cDNA. The authors' pipeline ran thus. Normalization of each sample was performed by random selection of 1 million high-quality reads, each carrying a distinct molecular identifier. Instead of being binned into consensus sequences, reads that shared molecular identifiers were thrown out. MiTCR, with a Q25 quality threshold and the strictest error-elimination algorithm, was used for CDR3 identification, clonotype clustering and error correction. A nonparametric unseen species model using Euler transformation provided a lower-bound estimate of total TCR beta diversity. The public reads were reprocessed in TCRdb via fastp at Q25 and MiXCR, keeping in-frame beta chains. Identical CDR3 protein sequences are pooled into one entry, listed with their most common genes and DNA. The V and J calls, along with clone size, are taken from TCRdb and not from the paper's own processing. The sample table lists around 940,000 distinct CDR3 sequences, roughly half of them with a count of one. In total, the top ten clones hold roughly a fifth of the sample.

The receptor was derived from a woman aged 55-70 years in good health. Recombination joined TRBV29-1 with TRBJ1-2; the D gene is unclear. Sequencing used blood. CDR3 reads: CSVAENFNYGYTF. The base sequence is TGCAGCGTCGCAGAGAATTTTAACTATGGCTACACCTTC.